This T cell receptor (beta chain) was observed in a study of T-cell memory formation after mild COVID-19. Background on the study: Clusters of TCRs were largely donor specific. Study-wide results and caveats: CD4/CD8 balance characterized clones contracting day 15 to 85, and CD4+ skew characterized later expanders. Pre-infection memory carried some responding clones, suggesting that cross-reactive memory joined. Clones which contracted sat mainly in CM and EM if CD4+, and in EMRA if CD8+.

This CDR3 has 12 residues. TCRdb passed the 5' RACE reads through MiXCR, listing each CDR3 protein once. Of 300,000 to 400,000 distinct CDR3 sequences listed, about an eighth are singletons. Details on this clonotype: Its antigen is still unknown.

The V call is TRBV12-2, the J call TRBJ2-1; the table gives TRBD2 as D, unverified against the DNA. TRBV12-2 is noted as a pseudogene. Sequenced material: PBMCs or a T cell subset sorted from them (not recorded which). This sequence originates from a man aged 18 to 35 who had mild COVID-19 (a few samples of this study predate the infection). Cell type and time point are not known. CDR3: CASRLGRGEQFF. The CDR3 region has the DNA TGTGCAAGTCGCTTAGGGAGGGGTGAGCAGTTCTTC.